Listed here are 30 T cell receptor beta chains from one sample, sequenced in a study of cytomegalovirus exposure and HLA in healthy donors. The primer mix had 60 Vbeta and 13 Jbeta primers. Produced via immunoSEQ multiplex PCR; TCRdb's table is partial and in-frame only. This table holds around 150,000 clones, 65% to 80% found once. Sequencing input: PBMCs. All receptors derive from a woman in her forties or fifties in good health and CMV-seropositive.

The chain joins TRBV13 to TRBJ1-6; no reliable D call. CDR1 and CDR2 (germline): PRHDT, FYEKMQ (reference sequence). The CDR3 extends over 13 amino acids. Trimming left V 5 bases short and J 4 bases short, with 6 bases between. The DNA of the CDR3 is TGTGCCAGCAGCCTAACTTATAATTCACCCCTCCACTTT. Its protein product is CASSLTYNSPLHF.

This chain links TRBV27 with TRBJ1-1, with D maybe TRBD1 (5 bases). The V gene's germline CDR1 is MNHEY and CDR2 SMNVEV (reference sequence). CDR3 length: 14 amino acids. V gave up 8 bases and J gave up 4 bases, with 17 bases separating them. CDR3 in amino acids: CASAGLGRGTEAFF. DNA of the CDR3: TGTGCCAGCGCAGGGTTGGGTCGAGGCACTGAAGCTTTCTTT.

The chain joins TRBV21-1 to TRBJ2-7; TRBD1 reflects the table's D call only, with no check against the DNA. TRBV21-1 is a recognized pseudogene. CDR3 size: 12 residues. Here the CDR3 reads CASKDDRGEQYF. DNA of the CDR3: TGTGCCAGCAAGGATGACAGGGGCGAGCAGTACTTC.

This chain uses TRBV11-2 with TRBJ2-5; the match to TRBD1 covers 11 bases. Germline assignment: CDR1 SGHAT and CDR2 FQNNGV. V trimming: 5 bases; J trimming: 3 bases; junction bases outside the gene matches: 5. This CDR3 is 15 amino acids long. CDR3 in DNA: TGTGCCAGCAGCCCCCGGACAGGGGGCAAAGAGACCCAGTACTTC. Its translation: CASSPRTGGKETQYF.

The chain recombines TRBV4-1 with TRBJ2-1, with 12 positions matching TRBD2. V lost 0 bases and J lost 3; bases outside the gene matches: 18. The CDR3 spans 22 residues. CDR1 and CDR2 (germline): MGHRA, YSYEKL. CDR3 region: CASSQDRWLAGGSGHGYNEQFF. CDR3 DNA sequence: TGCGCCAGCAGCCAAGATCGTTGGCTAGCGGGGGGGTCCGGCCATGGCTACAATGAGCAGTTCTTC.

This rearrangement joins TRBV4-1 to TRBJ1-5, with 9 bases fitting TRBD1. V dropped 4 bases and J dropped 5; count of bases not matched to a gene: 6. In germline, CDR1 is MGHRA, CDR2 YSYEKL. This CDR3 contains 15 residues. CDR3 bases: TGCGCCAGCAGCCCCCGGGACAGGGACGATCAGCCCCAGCATTTT. Amino acid sequence: CASSPRDRDDQPQHF.

The chain combines TRBV9 with TRBJ2-1; TRBD1 aligns across 7 bases. This CDR3 is 12 amino acids long. After removal of 4 bases from V and 8 bases from J, the junction contained 3 bases not matched to a gene. Germline CDR1 SGDLS, CDR2 YYNGEE. In nucleotides, the CDR3 is TGTGCCAGCAGCTCTACAGGGGATGAGCAGTTCTTC. Amino acids: CASSSTGDEQFF. Filled out from reference TRBV9 and TRBJ2-1, the complete variable domain reads DSGVTQTPKHLITATGQRVTLRCSPRSGDLSVYWYQQSLDQGLQFLIQYYNGEERAKGNILERFSAQQFPDLHSELNLSSLELGDSALYFCASSSTGDEQFFGPGTRLTVL.

The J gene is TRBJ1-2, the V gene TRBV5-6, with 7 bases that match TRBD1. The CDR3 is 17 residues long. V lost 1 base, J lost 0 bases, and 9 bases stayed unmatched. Germline V CDR1 and CDR2: SGHDT, YYEEEE. CDR3 nucleotide sequence: TGTGCCAGCAGCTTGTGGACAGGCAACCCAACTAACTATGGCTACACCTTC. Translation gives CASSLWTGNPTNYGYTF.

The chain couples TRBV7-8 to TRBJ2-1; the match to TRBD2 covers 10 bases. V lost 6 bases, J lost 3 bases, and 2 bases stayed unmatched. The germline V gene encodes CDR1 SGHVS and CDR2 FQNEAQ. This CDR3 spans 14 amino acids. CDR3 protein: CASRLAGIYNEQFF. CDR3 DNA: TGTGCCAGCAGACTAGCGGGGATCTACAATGAGCAGTTCTTC.

This clone was recorded only once. The chain has TRBV14 and TRBJ1-1; no reliable D call. The CDR3 contains 14 residues. Germline assignment: CDR1 SGHDN and CDR2 FVKESK. V dropped 4 bases and J dropped 3 bases, with 12 bases sitting between them. The CDR3 bases are TGTGCCAGCAGCCCCCTCCGGGTAGACACTGAAGCTTTCTTT. Its translation: CASSPLRVDTEAFF. Full variable domain (missing parts from reference TRBV14 and TRBJ1-1): EAGVTQFPSHSVIEKGQTVTLRCDPISGHDNLYWYRRVMGKEIKFLLHFVKESKQDESGMPNNRFLAERTGGTYSTLKVQPAELEDSGVYFCASSPLRVDTEAFFGQGTRLTVV.

The rearrangement links TRBV7-9 to TRBJ1-2; TRBD1 might be the D (6 bases). The CDR3 is 12 residues long. Between the trimmed V and J ends, which lost 11 bases and 3 bases, there was a span of 13 bases. Germline CDR1 SEHNR, CDR2 FQNEAQ (reference sequence). The CDR3 DNA sequence: TGTGCCGCCAGAGAGGGGGACTATGGCTACACCTTC. Amino acids: CAAREGDYGYTF.

This chain links TRBV6-5 with TRBJ1-6, with 10 bases identical to TRBD1. With 5 bases clipped from V and 11 bases from J, the junction kept 6 bases outside the gene matches. The CDR3 consists of 14 residues. Per germline, CDR1 MNHEY and CDR2 SVGAGI. The CDR3 here is CASSLGTGAAPLHF. CDR3 in DNA: TGTGCCAGCAGTCTAGGGACAGGGGCAGCACCCCTCCACTTT.

The rearrangement uses TRBV15 and TRBJ1-5, with 9 bases identical to TRBD1. With 1 base clipped from V and 2 bases from J, the junction kept 3 bases outside the gene matches. Germline V lookup: CDR1 LNHNV, CDR2 YYDKDF (reference sequence). CDR3 length: 16 residues. The CDR3 DNA is TGTGCCACCAGCAGAGGGACAGGGGAGGGCAATCAGCCCCAGCATTTT. It translates to CATSRGTGEGNQPQHF. Full variable domain (missing parts from reference TRBV15 and TRBJ1-5): DAMVIQNPRYQVTQFGKPVTLSCSQTLNHNVMYWYQQKSSQAPKLLFHYYDKDFNNEADTPDNFQSRRPNTSFCFLDIRSPGLGDTAMYLCATSRGTGEGNQPQHFGDGTRLSIL.

The V gene is TRBV5-1, the J gene TRBJ1-2, with D unclear. The V and J ends lost 4 bases and 8 bases respectively, with 12 bases between them. The CDR3 extends over 12 amino acids. In germline, CDR1 is SGHRS, CDR2 YFSETQ. CDR3 loop: CASSAPGTGYTF. CDR3 in DNA: TGCGCCAGCAGCGCTCCAGGTACCGGCTACACCTTC.

V is TRBV2 and J is TRBJ1-1; the D is unclear. V lost 1 base to trimming and J lost 3 bases, with 9 bases between them. The CDR3 sequence is 14 residues long. Germline V gives CDR1 SNHLY, CDR2 FYNNEI. CDR3 loop: CASSEGAYDTEAFF. Written as DNA, the CDR3 is TGTGCCAGCAGTGAAGGAGCCTATGACACTGAAGCTTTCTTT.

V is TRBV5-1 and J is TRBJ2-5, with 7 bases fitting TRBD2. CDR1 is SGHRS and CDR2 is YFSETQ in the germline V gene. There are 13 residues in the CDR3. Trimming took 3 bases from V and 4 from J; bases not matched to a gene: 3. The CDR3 bases are TGCGCCAGCAGCTATACGGGGGGAGAGACCCAGTACTTC. Translation gives CASSYTGGETQYF.

J is TRBJ2-5 and V is TRBV6-1; 8 bases match TRBD1. Judging by the DNA end, TRBJ2-7 fits better; the J call may be wrong. CDR3 length: 15 residues. Germline CDR1 MNHNS, CDR2 SASEGT. The CDR3 region is CASSPTGATSYEQYF. The CDR3 nucleotides read TGTGCCAGCAGCCCGACAGGGGCGACCTCCTACGAGCAGTACTTC.

J is TRBJ1-1 and V is TRBV7-8; 7 nucleotides align to TRBD1. Germline lookup yields CDR1 SGHVS and CDR2 FQNEAQ. The CDR3 length is 17 residues. V trimming: 4 bases; J trimming: 0 bases; junction bases outside the gene matches: 11. DNA for the CDR3: TGTGCCAGCAGCTCCCCCTGGGACAGACCCCTGAACACTGAAGCTTTCTTT. Translated, it gives CASSSPWDRPLNTEAFF.

A note on this clone: This same CDR3 is encoded by further DNA sequences in the sample. V gene TRBV27 combines with J gene TRBJ2-2; 11 bases fit TRBD2. The germline V gene has CDR1 MNHEY and CDR2 SMNVEV (reference sequence). The ends lost 5 bases at V and 7 bases at J; junction bases unmatched: 12. CDR3 length equals 17 residues. The CDR3 DNA follows: TGTGCCAGCAGTAAACTAGCGGGGGCTGGTTTGGGCGGGGAGCTGTTTTTT. Its translation: CASSKLAGAGLGGELFF.

CDR3 sequence reads: CSAGEGSLSTDTQYF. DNA of the CDR3: TGCAGCGCCGGTGAGGGTAGTCTCAGCACAGATACGCAGTATTTT. This chain uses TRBV29-1 with TRBJ2-3; possible D gene TRBD2, 5 bases. This CDR3 contains 15 residues. V shed 7 bases and J shed 0 bases, with 17 bases lying between them. Looked up from germline, CDR1 is SQVTM and CDR2 is ANQGSEA.

This clone appeared a single time. The J gene is TRBJ1-4, the V gene TRBV5-1, with 9 bases that match TRBD1. Germline V gives CDR1 SGHRS, CDR2 YFSETQ. The length of the CDR3 is 15 residues. J lost 8 bases, V lost 4 bases, and 9 bases had no gene match. In DNA form, the CDR3 reads TGCGCCAGCAGCGCTCGACAGGGGGTCGGGGAAAAACTGTTTTTT. It codes for CASSARQGVGEKLFF.

V gene TRBV7-3 combines with J gene TRBJ2-7; TRBD1 matches at 7 bases. J gave up 10 bases and V 1 base, and 13 bases lay outside the gene matches. The length of the CDR3 is 15 residues. Germline V CDR1 and CDR2: SGHTA, FQGTGA. CDR3 residues: CASSLKGAGVYKQYF. The CDR3 DNA reads TGTGCCAGCAGCTTAAAGGGGGCTGGGGTGTATAAACAGTACTTC.

The chain links TRBV19 to TRBJ1-5; 7 bases are a match to TRBD1. Trimming at V came to 5 bases and at J to 3 bases, leaving 13 bases not matched to a gene. The germline V gene has CDR1 LNHDA and CDR2 SQIVND (reference sequence). CDR3 length: 17 residues. This CDR3 is CASSVGTGTANNQPQHF. In DNA form, the CDR3 reads TGTGCCAGTAGTGTCGGGACCGGGACAGCCAACAATCAGCCCCAGCATTTT.

V and J are TRBV9 and TRBJ1-2, with 8 bases fitting TRBD1. The CDR3 totals 14 residues. Trimming at V came to 5 bases and at J to 4 bases, leaving 7 bases not matched to a gene. Germline V gene data show CDR1 as SGDLS and CDR2 as YYNGEE. The CDR3 coding sequence is TGTGCCAGCAGGGGGGGGCAGGGGGCCTATGGCTACACCTTC. It encodes CASRGGQGAYGYTF.

In its sample, this clone was seen a few times. V usage is TRBV29-1 and J usage is TRBJ2-7; tentative D call: TRBD2 (7 bases). Germline V gene sequence: CDR1 SQVTM, CDR2 ANQGSEA. Trimming cost V 4 bases and J 3 bases, with 13 bases left between them. The CDR3 extends over 13 amino acids. The CDR3 DNA follows: TGCAGCGTTGGGGGCGGGGGCCACTACGAGCAGTACTTC. This sequence encodes CSVGGGGHYEQYF.

This chain uses TRBV6-5 with TRBJ1-1; D might be TRBD1 (5 bases). The CDR3 length is 14 residues. CDR1 and CDR2 (germline): MNHEY, SVGAGI. V lost 6 bases, J lost 0 bases, and 11 bases lay in between. CDR3 sequence reads: CASRTTDMNTEAFF. Written as DNA, the CDR3 is TGTGCCAGCAGAACGACAGACATGAACACTGAAGCTTTCTTT.

The chain recombines TRBV19 with TRBJ1-5; D gene unclear. Germline CDR1 and CDR2: LNHDA and SQIVND (reference sequence). V was pared by 0 bases and J by 9 bases, with 12 bases between. This CDR3 is 14 amino acids long. CDR3 sequence (DNA): TGTGCCAGTAGTATAGATAATGTTGAGGTGCCCCAGCATTTT. It specifies CASSIDNVEVPQHF.

The V gene is TRBV19, the J gene TRBJ2-5; maybe TRBD1 (6 bases). Germline V gene sequence: CDR1 LNHDA, CDR2 SQIVND (reference sequence). The CDR3 runs 14 residues. The ends were cut back, 6 bases at V and 4 bases at J, with 15 bases in the middle. The CDR3 DNA sequence: TGTGCCAGTAGGCGTCAGGGGATGCTAGAGACCCAGTACTTC. It yields the protein CASRRQGMLETQYF.

The rearrangement joins TRBV19 to TRBJ1-1, with D unresolved. V was clipped by 4 bases and J by 3 bases, with 9 bases between them. CDR3 length equals 13 residues. Germline loops: CDR1 LNHDA, CDR2 SQIVND (reference sequence). In DNA, the CDR3 is TGTGCCAGTAGTAGGGCAGTCCACACTGAAGCTTTCTTT. This codes for CASSRAVHTEAFF.

V usage is TRBV5-1 and J usage is TRBJ2-7; 7 bases align to TRBD1. With V trimmed by 5 bases and J by 0 bases, 8 bases remained unmatched. The CDR3 loop spans 15 amino acids. The germline gives CDR1 SGHRS, CDR2 YFSETQ. Here the CDR3 DNA reads TGCGCCAGCAGGTCCGGGACAGACCGCTCCTACGAGCAGTACTTC. Encoded protein: CASRSGTDRSYEQYF.